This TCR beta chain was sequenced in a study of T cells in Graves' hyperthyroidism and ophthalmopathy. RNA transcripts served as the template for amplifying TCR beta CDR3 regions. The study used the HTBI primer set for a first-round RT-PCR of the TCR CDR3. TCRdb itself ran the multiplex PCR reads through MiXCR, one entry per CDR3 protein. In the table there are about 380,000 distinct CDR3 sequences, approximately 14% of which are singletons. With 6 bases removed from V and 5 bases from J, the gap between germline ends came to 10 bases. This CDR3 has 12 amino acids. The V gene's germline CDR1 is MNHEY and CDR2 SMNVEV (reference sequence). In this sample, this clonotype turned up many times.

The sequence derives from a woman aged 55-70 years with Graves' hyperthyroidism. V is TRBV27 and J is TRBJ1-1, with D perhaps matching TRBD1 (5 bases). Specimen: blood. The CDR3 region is CASRGRRTEAFF. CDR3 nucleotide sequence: TGTGCCAGCAGGGGGCGAAGGACTGAAGCTTTCTTT.